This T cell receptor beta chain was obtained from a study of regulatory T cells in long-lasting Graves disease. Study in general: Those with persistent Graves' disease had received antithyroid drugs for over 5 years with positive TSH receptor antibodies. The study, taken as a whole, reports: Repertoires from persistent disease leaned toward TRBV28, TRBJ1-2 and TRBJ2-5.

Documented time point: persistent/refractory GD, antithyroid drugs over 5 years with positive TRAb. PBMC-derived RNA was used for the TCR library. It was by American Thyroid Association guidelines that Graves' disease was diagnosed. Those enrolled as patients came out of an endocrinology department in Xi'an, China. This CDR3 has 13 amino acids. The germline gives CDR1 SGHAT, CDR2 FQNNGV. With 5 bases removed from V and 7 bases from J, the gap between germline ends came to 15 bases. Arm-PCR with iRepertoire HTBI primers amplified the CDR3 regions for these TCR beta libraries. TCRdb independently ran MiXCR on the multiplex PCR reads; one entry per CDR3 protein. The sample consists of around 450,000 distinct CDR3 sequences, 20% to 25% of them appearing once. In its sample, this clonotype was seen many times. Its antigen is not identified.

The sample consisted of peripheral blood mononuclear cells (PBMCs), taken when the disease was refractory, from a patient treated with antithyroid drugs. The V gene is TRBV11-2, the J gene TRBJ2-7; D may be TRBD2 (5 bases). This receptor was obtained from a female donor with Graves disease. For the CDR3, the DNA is TGTGCCAGCAGCCCTGGAGGCCTTTGGGAGCAGTACTTC. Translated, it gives CASSPGGLWEQYF.